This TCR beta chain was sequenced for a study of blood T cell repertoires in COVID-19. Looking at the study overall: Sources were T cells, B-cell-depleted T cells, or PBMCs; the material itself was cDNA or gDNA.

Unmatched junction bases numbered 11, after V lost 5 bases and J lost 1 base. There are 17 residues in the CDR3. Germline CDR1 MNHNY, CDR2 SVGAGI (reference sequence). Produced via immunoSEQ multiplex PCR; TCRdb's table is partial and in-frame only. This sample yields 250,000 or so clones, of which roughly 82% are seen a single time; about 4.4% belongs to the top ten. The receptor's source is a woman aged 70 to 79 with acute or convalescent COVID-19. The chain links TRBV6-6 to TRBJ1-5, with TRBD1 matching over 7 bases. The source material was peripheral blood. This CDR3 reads CASSRLNRGLSNQPQHF. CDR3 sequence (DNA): TGTGCCAGCAGTCGATTAAACAGGGGATTAAGCAATCAGCCCCAGCATTTT.